This T cell receptor (beta chain) emerged from a study of T cell responses to AZD1222 COVID-19 vaccine. Study-level findings and limits: Researchers took repertoire samples only after the peak T cell response had come. Recipients of two AZD1222 doses showed rising Spike-specific TCR breadth and depth. Donors skewed white British and female; clonal diversity was possibly underestimated.

Repertoires were generated with immunoSEQ multiplex PCR, while TCRdb's copy carries only in-frame clones and drops some. The repertoire holds some 100,000 clones, with approximately 87% as singletons. On this clone itself: Antigen specificity is unknown.

The CDR3 covers 14 residues. Germline assignment: CDR1 SGHRS and CDR2 YFSETQ. Trimming took 4 bases from V and 6 from J; bases not matched to a gene: 9. The starting material was peripheral blood, obtained on day 0 of MenACWY control vaccination. The clonotype comes from an adult in good health. The genes are TRBV5-1 and TRBJ2-7; 8 bases map to TRBD2. The CDR3 reads CASSPDGTRGEQYF. Here the CDR3 DNA reads TGCGCCAGCAGCCCCGACGGGACTAGAGGCGAGCAGTACTTC.